This TCR beta chain was sequenced in a study of blood T cell repertoires in COVID-19. Study overall: The origin of the acute and convalescent COVID-19 samples was the United States, Italy and Spain.

CDR3 length: 15 amino acids. Unmatched junction bases numbered 7, after V lost 0 bases and J lost 4 bases. Germline V gene sequence: CDR1 GTSNPN, CDR2 SVGIG (reference sequence). Profiled with immunoSEQ multiplex PCR; TCRdb holds only in-frame clones, not every one. The repertoire holds 70,000 or so clones, with 70% to 90% as singletons. The TCR comes from a man between 65 and 85 years old with active COVID-19. The chain recombines TRBV30 with TRBJ2-7; TRBD2 matches at 9 bases. Sequenced sample: peripheral blood. CDR3 nucleotides: TGTGCCTGGAGTGTGGGTCTAGCGGGATCGTACGAGCAGTACTTC. Translated: CAWSVGLAGSYEQYF.